The sequence of this TCR beta chain was determined in a study of cytomegalovirus exposure and HLA in healthy donors. At the level of the study: The 95 million to 120 million unique TCR beta sequences, from 150 million to 200 million T cells, were found by an earlier analysis. Study results and limitations: Rare TCR sequences dominated, though some public TCRs recurred in many donors. Solely CMV serostatus was available to characterize immune exposure.

Regarding donors, all were healthy bone marrow donors. Trimming took off 1 base at V and 10 bases at J, with 14 bases between the two ends. This CDR3 is built from 12 residues. Germline V gene lookup returns CDR1 GTSNPN and CDR2 SVGIG (reference sequence). As concerns this clone: Its specificity is not known.

PCR amplification relied on 60 Vbeta primers (plus 13 Jbeta primers). Assay used: immunoSEQ multiplex PCR; TCRdb lists only in-frame clones, some missing. The sample has just over 150,000 clones, over 60% seen once. This TCR was sampled from a woman between 45 and 60 years old in good health and CMV-seropositive. Sequencing was performed on PBMCs. The chain combines TRBV30 with TRBJ2-7; weak D call: TRBD1 (5 bases). CDR3 DNA: TGTGCCTGGAGTGGGTTCGGGCAGGGACAGTACTTC. This translates into CAWSGFGQGQYF.